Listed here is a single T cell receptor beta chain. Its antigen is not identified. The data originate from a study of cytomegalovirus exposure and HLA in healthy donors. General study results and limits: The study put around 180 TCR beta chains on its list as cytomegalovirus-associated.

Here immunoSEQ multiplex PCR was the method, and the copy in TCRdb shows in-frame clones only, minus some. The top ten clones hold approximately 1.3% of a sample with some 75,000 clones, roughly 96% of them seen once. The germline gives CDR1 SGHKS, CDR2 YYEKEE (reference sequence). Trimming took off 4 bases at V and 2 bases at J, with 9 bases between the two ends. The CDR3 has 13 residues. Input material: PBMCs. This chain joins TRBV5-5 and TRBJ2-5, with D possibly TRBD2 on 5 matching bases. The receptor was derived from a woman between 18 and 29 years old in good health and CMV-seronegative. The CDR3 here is CASSPWEQETQYF. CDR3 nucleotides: TGTGCCAGCAGCCCCTGGGAGCAAGAGACCCAGTACTTC.